The 9 T cell receptor beta chains below all came from one sample that was sequenced in a study of blood T cell repertoires in COVID-19. Measured with immunoSEQ multiplex PCR; TCRdb has only the in-frame clones, and not every one. The repertoire holds 120,000 to 150,000 clones, with around 76% as singletons. Sequencing used peripheral blood. These receptors came from a man in his sixties with acute or convalescent COVID-19.

V gene TRBV19 combines with J gene TRBJ2-5; 8 nucleotides align to TRBD1. CDR1 and CDR2 (germline): LNHDA, SQIVND (reference sequence). CDR3 size: 13 residues. V shed 7 bases, J shed 7 bases, and the junction held 8 bases outside the gene matches. The chain's CDR3 is CASTGQGAGTQYF. The CDR3 DNA sequence: TGTGCCAGTACCGGGCAGGGGGCTGGGACCCAGTACTTC.

This chain connects TRBV3-1 (or the pseudogene TRBV3-2) to TRBJ2-1; D gene unclear. V dropped 2 bases and J dropped 10 bases, with 9 bases sitting between them. CDR1 LGHDT and CDR2 YNNKEL come from the germline V gene (reference sequence). This CDR3 spans 12 amino acids. CDR3 loop: CASSQTRREQFF. For the CDR3, the DNA is TGTGCCAGCAGCCAAACGCGGCGAGAGCAGTTCTTC.

This sequence joins TRBV3-1 (or the pseudogene TRBV3-2) and TRBJ2-1, with D possibly being TRBD2 (5 bases). V lost 4 bases, J lost 7 bases, and 14 bases lay in between. The CDR3 is 14 residues long. Germline CDR1 reads LGHDT; CDR2 reads YNNKEL (reference sequence). Written as DNA, the CDR3 is TGTGCCAGCAGCCTGCTAGCTGTGCGTAATGAGCAGTTCTTC. It specifies CASSLLAVRNEQFF.

This clone was seen only a few times. J is TRBJ1-1 and V is TRBV10-3, with TRBD1 as a possible D gene (5 bases). Trimming shortened V by 6 bases and J by 4 bases, and 12 bases separated the two germline ends. The CDR3 extends over 13 amino acids. The germline V gene encodes CDR1 ENHRY and CDR2 SYGVKD. In nucleotides, the CDR3 is TGTGCCATCAGAACCAGGGAGGGCACTGAAGCTTTCTTT. Encoded protein: CAIRTREGTEAFF.

CDR3 nucleotides: TGTGCCAGCAGCATGCAGGGTGTAATATACACAGATACGCAGTATTTT. It translates to CASSMQGVIYTDTQYF. The chain has TRBV7-8 and TRBJ2-3; D might be TRBD1 (5 bases). V was cut by 5 bases and J by 2 bases, with 17 bases left in between. Germline V lookup: CDR1 SGHVS, CDR2 FQNEAQ. The CDR3 runs to 16 residues. The variable domain in full, completed from reference TRBV7-8 and TRBJ2-3, reads GAGVSQSPRYKVAKRGQDVALRCDPISGHVSLFWYQQALGQGPEFLTYFQNEAQLDKSGLPSDRFFAERPEGSVSTLKIQRTQQEDSAVYLCASSMQGVIYTDTQYFGPGTRLTVL.

This chain joins TRBV9 and TRBJ1-1; 11 nucleotides match TRBD1. The CDR3 covers 15 residues. Germline CDR1 and CDR2: SGDLS and YYNGEE. V gave up 2 bases and J gave up 4 bases; unmatched junction bases: 4. CDR3 residues: CASSVGTGGSTEAFF. In nucleotides, the CDR3 is TGTGCCAGCAGCGTGGGGACAGGGGGGAGCACTGAAGCTTTCTTT.

The V and J genes are TRBV4-1 and TRBJ2-5; possibly TRBD1 for D (6 bases). The length of the CDR3 is 15 residues. Germline-derived CDR1 and CDR2 are MGHRA and YSYEKL. Trimming cost V 4 bases and J 2 bases, with 14 bases left between them. This CDR3 is CASSLIGTTQETQYF. For the CDR3, the DNA is TGCGCCAGCAGCCTTATAGGGACAACACAAGAGACCCAGTACTTC.

The chain is built from TRBV19 and TRBJ2-7; D not resolved. CDR3 size: 12 residues. Per the germline V gene, CDR1 is LNHDA and CDR2 is SQIVND (reference sequence). Trimming pared 1 base from V and 7 bases from J, leaving 8 bases between. The CDR3 bases are TGTGCCAGTAGTATAGGGGCTGAAGAGCAGTACTTC. It is translated as CASSIGAEEQYF.

The CDR3: CASSETANYGYTF. CDR3 nucleotide sequence: TGTGCCAGCAGTGAAACAGCTAACTATGGCTACACCTTC. The chain has TRBV2 and TRBJ1-2; D remains unclear. Germline V gene lookup returns CDR1 SNHLY and CDR2 FYNNEI. V was pared by 2 bases and J by 0 bases, with 4 bases between. The CDR3 totals 13 residues.